This TCR beta chain was documented in a study of early T cells in non-severe SARS-CoV-2 infection. Across the whole study: Sequenced material consisted of bulk RNA (from unsorted whole blood), and chains were unpaired.

cDNA molecules, individually, were tagged with unique molecular identifiers. TCRdb reprocessed the 5' RACE reads via MiXCR and lists one record per CDR3 protein. The repertoire has about 44,000 distinct CDR3 sequences, about 23% of them found once; the top ten carry about 4.7%. Findings and caveats of the study: Private and CD4 specificities were missed by VDJdb matching, which favored anti-spike CD8 responses.

This clonotype was recorded a few times. Its antigen remains unknown. The sequence was obtained from an adult who was a healthcare worker with PCR-confirmed SARS-CoV-2 infection or an uninfected control (not recorded which). The material was whole blood, obtained at baseline.

CDR3 nucleotides: TGCAGCGGAGGGCATGGTAACATTCAGTACTTC. Its translation: CSGGHGNIQYF. This chain uses TRBV29-1 with TRBJ2-4, with D possibly TRBD2 on 5 matching bases. The CDR3 has 11 amino acids. Germline V lookup: CDR1 SQVTM, CDR2 ANQGSEA. V was cut by 7 bases and J by 7 bases, with 11 bases left in between.